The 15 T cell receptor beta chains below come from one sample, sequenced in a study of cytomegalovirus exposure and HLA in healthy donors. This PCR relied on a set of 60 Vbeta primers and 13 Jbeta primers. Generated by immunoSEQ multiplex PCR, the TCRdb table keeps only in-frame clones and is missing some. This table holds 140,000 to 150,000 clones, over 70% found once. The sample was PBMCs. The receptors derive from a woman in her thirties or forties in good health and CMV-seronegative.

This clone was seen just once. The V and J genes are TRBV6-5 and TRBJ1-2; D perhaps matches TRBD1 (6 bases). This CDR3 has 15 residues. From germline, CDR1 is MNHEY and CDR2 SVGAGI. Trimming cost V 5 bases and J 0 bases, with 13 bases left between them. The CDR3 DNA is TGTGCCAGCAGTCTGGGGACACCGACTAACTATGGCTACACCTTC. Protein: CASSLGTPTNYGYTF.

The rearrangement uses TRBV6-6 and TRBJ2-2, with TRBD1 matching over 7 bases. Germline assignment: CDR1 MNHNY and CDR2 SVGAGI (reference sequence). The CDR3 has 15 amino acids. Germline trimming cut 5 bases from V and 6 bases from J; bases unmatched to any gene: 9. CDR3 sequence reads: CASSAGGRFAGELFF. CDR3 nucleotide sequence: TGTGCCAGCAGTGCAGGGGGTCGTTTCGCCGGGGAGCTGTTTTTT.

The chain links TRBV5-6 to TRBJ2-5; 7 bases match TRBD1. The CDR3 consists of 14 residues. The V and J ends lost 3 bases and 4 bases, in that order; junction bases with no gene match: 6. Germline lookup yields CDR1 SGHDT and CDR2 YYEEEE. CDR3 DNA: TGTGCCAGCAGCTACCACAGGGGACGAGAGACCCAGTACTTC. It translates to CASSYHRGRETQYF.

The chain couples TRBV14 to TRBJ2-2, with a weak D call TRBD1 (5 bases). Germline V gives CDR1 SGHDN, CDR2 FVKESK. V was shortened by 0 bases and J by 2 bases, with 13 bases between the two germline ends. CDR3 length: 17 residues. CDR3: CASSQDRATENTGELFF. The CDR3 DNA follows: TGTGCCAGCAGCCAAGATCGCGCGACAGAAAACACCGGGGAGCTGTTTTTT.

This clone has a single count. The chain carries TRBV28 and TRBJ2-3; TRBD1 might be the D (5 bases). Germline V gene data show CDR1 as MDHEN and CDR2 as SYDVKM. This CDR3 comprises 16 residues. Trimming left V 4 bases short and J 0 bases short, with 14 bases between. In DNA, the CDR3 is TGTGCCAGCAGTTCCCTGACAGTACTAAGCACAGATACGCAGTATTTT. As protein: CASSSLTVLSTDTQYF.

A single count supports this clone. CDR3 nucleotides: TGTGCCGAGACCGGGACTATTCCTAGATCGCTTGGGCAGTACTTC. Amino acids: CAETGTIPRSLGQYF. The rearrangement joins TRBV10-3 to TRBJ2-7; 7 bases are shared with TRBD2. Trimming took 11 bases from V and 9 from J; bases not matched to a gene: 22. This CDR3 comprises 15 residues. The germline V gene encodes CDR1 ENHRY and CDR2 SYGVKD.

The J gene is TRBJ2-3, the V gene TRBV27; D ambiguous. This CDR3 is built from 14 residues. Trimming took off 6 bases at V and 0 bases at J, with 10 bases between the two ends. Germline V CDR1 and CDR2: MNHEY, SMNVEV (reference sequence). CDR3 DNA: TGTGCCAGCAGCTACAGCTATAGCACAGATACGCAGTATTTT. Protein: CASSYSYSTDTQYF.

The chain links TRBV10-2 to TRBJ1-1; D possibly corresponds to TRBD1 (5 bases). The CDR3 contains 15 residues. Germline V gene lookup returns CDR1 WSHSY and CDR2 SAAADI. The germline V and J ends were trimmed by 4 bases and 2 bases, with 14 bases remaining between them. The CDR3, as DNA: TGCGCCAGCAGTGGGTATCAGGGCGTCAACACTGAAGCTTTCTTT. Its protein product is CASSGYQGVNTEAFF.

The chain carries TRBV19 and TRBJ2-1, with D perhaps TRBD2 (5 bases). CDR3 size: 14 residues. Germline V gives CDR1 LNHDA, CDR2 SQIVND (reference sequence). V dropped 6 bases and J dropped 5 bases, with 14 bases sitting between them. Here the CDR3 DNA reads TGTGCCAGTAGCGCTGATGGACTTAACAATGAGCAGTTCTTC. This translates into CASSADGLNNEQFF.

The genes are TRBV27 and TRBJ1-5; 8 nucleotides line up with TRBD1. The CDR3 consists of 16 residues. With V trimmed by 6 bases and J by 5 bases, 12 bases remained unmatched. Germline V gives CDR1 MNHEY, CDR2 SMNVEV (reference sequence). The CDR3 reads CASSLRGQVLDQPQHF. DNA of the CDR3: TGTGCCAGCAGCCTGAGGGGACAGGTGCTAGATCAGCCCCAGCATTTT.

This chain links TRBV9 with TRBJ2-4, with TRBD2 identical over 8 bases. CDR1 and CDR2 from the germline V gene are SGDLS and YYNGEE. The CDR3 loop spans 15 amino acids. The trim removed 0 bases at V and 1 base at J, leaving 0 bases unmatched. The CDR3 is CASSVGGGAKNIQYF. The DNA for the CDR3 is TGTGCCAGCAGCGTAGGCGGGGGGGCCAAAAACATTCAGTACTTC.

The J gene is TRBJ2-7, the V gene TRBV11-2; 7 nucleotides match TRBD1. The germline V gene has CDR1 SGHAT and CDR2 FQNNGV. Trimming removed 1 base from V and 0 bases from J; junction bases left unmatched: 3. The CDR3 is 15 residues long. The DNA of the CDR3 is TGTGCCAGCAGCTTAGGACAGGGCCTCTCCTACGAGCAGTACTTC. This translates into CASSLGQGLSYEQYF.

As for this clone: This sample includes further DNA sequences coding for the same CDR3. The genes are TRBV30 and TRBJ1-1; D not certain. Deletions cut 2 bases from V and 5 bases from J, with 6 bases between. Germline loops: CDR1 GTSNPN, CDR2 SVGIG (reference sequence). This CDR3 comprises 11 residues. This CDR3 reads CAWSLSTEAFF. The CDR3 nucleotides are TGTGCCTGGAGTCTGTCTACTGAAGCTTTCTTT. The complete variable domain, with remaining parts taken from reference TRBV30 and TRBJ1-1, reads SQTIHQWPATLVQPVGSPLSLECTVEGTSNPNLYWYRQAAGRGLQLLFYSVGIGQISSEVPQNLSASRPQDRQFILSSKKLLLSDSGFYLCAWSLSTEAFFGQGTRLTVV.

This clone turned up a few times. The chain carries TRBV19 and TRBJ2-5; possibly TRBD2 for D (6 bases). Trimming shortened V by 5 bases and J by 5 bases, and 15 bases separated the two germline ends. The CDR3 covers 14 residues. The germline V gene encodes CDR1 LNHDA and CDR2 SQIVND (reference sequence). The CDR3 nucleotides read TGTGCCAGTAGTTTAGGGACTTCCCCGGAGACCCAGTACTTC. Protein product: CASSLGTSPETQYF.

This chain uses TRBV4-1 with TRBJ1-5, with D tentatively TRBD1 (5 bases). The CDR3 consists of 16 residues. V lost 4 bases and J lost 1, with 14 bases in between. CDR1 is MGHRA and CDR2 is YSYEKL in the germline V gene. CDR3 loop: CASSPHRRDSNQPQHF. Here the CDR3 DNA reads TGCGCCAGCAGCCCCCATCGGAGGGACAGCAATCAGCCCCAGCATTTT.